The source of this T cell receptor (beta chain) is a study of T cell responses to AZD1222 COVID-19 vaccine. In the study overall: Recipients boosted at about 4 weeks or about 12 weeks are pooled. Points from the study as a whole: Across spike, vaccine-associated CD4 TCRs were found, dominant at 160-218 and 743-854.

Points on this clone: Antigen specificity is unknown.

Trimming removed 0 bases at V and 6 bases at J, with 15 bases between. This CDR3 comprises 16 residues. CDR1 and CDR2 (germline): LNHDA, SQIVND (reference sequence). Only in-frame clones appear in the TCRdb table, and some are missing; sequencing was by immunoSEQ multiplex PCR. The sample carries roughly 70,000 clones, about nine tenths recorded once. The receptor was derived from an adult in good health. The source material was peripheral blood, sampled on day 0 of AZD1222 vaccination. The chain couples TRBV19 to TRBJ1-5; TRBD1 is a possible D gene (5 bases). CDR3: CASSIETWGAGQPQHF. CDR3 in DNA: TGTGCCAGTAGTATAGAGACCTGGGGCGCCGGTCAGCCCCAGCATTTT.